What follows are 15 T cell receptor beta chains derived from one specimen sequenced in a study of vaccination and CD4 T cells after COVID-19. Their antigens remain unidentified. Once obtained from cultured CD4+ T cells, the DNA was sequenced using the Oncomine TCR Beta short-read assay. MiXCR, run by TCRdb on the PCR reads, gives a single entry per CDR3 protein. The data show more than 12,000 distinct CDR3 sequences, with under 65% seen just once and about 8.8% held by the top ten. This sample's treatment: approximately nine-day PBMC culture with coronavirus spike peptide pools or control peptides (ViraFEST assay). Sequencing input: CD4+ T cells from blood, cultured in vitro. The receptors originated from a human donor who had recovered from COVID-19.

The chain couples TRBV28 to TRBJ2-2, with 9 bases aligning to TRBD1. The ends lost 7 bases at V and 1 base at J; junction bases unmatched: 13. The CDR3 is made up of 18 amino acids. Germline V CDR1 and CDR2: MDHEN, SYDVKM. The CDR3 nucleotides are TGTGCCAGCACCCCTCAATGGAGGGGACAGGGGAACACCGGGGAGCTGTTTTTT. As protein: CASTPQWRGQGNTGELFF.

The gene calls are TRBV30 and TRBJ2-7; TRBD2 matches at 12 bases. Trimming at V came to 3 bases and at J to 1 base, leaving 1 base not matched to a gene. Germline V gene lookup returns CDR1 GTSNPN and CDR2 SVGIG (reference sequence). The CDR3 sequence is 14 residues long. CDR3 nucleotide sequence: TGTGCCTGGAGCACTAGCGGGGGGTCCTACGAGCAGTACTTC. This gives the protein CAWSTSGGSYEQYF.

The gene calls are TRBV7-9 and TRBJ1-6, with a weak D call TRBD1 (6 bases). There are 14 residues in the CDR3. The germline V and J ends were trimmed by 1 base and 6 bases, with 7 bases remaining between them. Germline V gene lookup returns CDR1 SEHNR and CDR2 FQNEAQ (reference sequence). The CDR3 spells CASSLGQVNSPLHF. CDR3 in DNA: TGTGCCAGCAGCTTAGGACAGGTTAATTCACCCCTCCACTTT.

This clonotype was seen a handful of times. The genes are TRBV20-1 and TRBJ2-7; TRBD2 aligns across 11 bases. V lost 4 bases to trimming and J lost 6 bases; unmatched junction nucleotides: 11. This CDR3 is built from 15 residues. Germline values: CDR1 DFQATT, CDR2 SNEGSKA (reference sequence). The CDR3 is CSAKKLAGGWGEQYF. The CDR3 DNA sequence: TGCAGTGCTAAGAAGTTAGCGGGAGGGTGGGGCGAGCAGTACTTC.

This clonotype was recorded a few times. The chain combines TRBV21-1 with TRBJ2-7. TRBV21-1 corresponds to a pseudogene. This CDR3 has 13 residues. The CDR3 DNA reads as TGTGCCAGCAGCAAACGCTGTTCCTACGAGCAGTACTTC. This encodes CASSKRCSYEQYF.

In this sample, this clonotype turned up a few times. The chain joins TRBV11-3 to TRBJ2-2; possibly TRBD1 for D (5 bases). The CDR3 is 15 residues long. V was clipped by 4 bases and J by 2 bases, with 11 bases between them. The germline gives CDR1 SGHNT, CDR2 YENEEA. In DNA form, the CDR3 reads TGTGCCAGCAGCTCCGGACATAGTAACACCGGGGAGCTGTTTTTT. This encodes CASSSGHSNTGELFF. Combining the CDR3 with reference TRBV11-3 and TRBJ2-2 gives the whole variable domain EAGVVQSPRYKIIEKKQPVAFWCNPISGHNTLYWYLQNLGQGPELLIRYENEEAVDDSQLPKDRFSAERLKGVDSTLKIQPAELGDSAVYLCASSSGHSNTGELFFGEGSRLTVL.

This clonotype occurred once. The rearrangement uses TRBV6-5 and TRBJ1-6, with TRBD1 matching 8 bases. CDR1 and CDR2 from the germline V gene are MNHEY and SVGAGI. This CDR3 is 15 amino acids long. With 3 bases clipped from V and 15 bases from J, the junction kept 13 bases outside the gene matches. CDR3 amino acids: CASSYRGTGQNHLHF. CDR3 sequence (DNA): TGTGCCAGCAGTTATAGGGGGACAGGCCAGAACCACCTCCACTTT.

This clonotype was seen a handful of times. The chain combines TRBV2 with TRBJ2-5, with D perhaps TRBD2 (6 bases). Germline CDR1 is SNHLY and CDR2 is FYNNEI. Trimming cost V 6 bases and J 2 bases, with 13 bases left between them. CDR3 length: 14 residues. The DNA for the CDR3 is TGTGCCAGCAGCCCGGGACTCGTGCAAGAGACCCAGTACTTC. It translates to CASSPGLVQETQYF.

The rearrangement uses TRBV29-1 and TRBJ2-7, with TRBD2 identical over 11 bases. This CDR3 is 13 amino acids long. In germline, CDR1 is SQVTM, CDR2 ANQGSEA. V gave up 6 bases and J gave up 7 bases; unmatched junction bases: 8. For the CDR3, the DNA is TGCAGCGTCACTAGCGGGAGATCGAGAGAGCAGTACTTC. This translates into CSVTSGRSREQYF.

This clonotype has a handful of counts. The chain employs TRBV20-1 and TRBJ1-6; D is perhaps TRBD1 (6 bases). Deletions cut 6 bases from V and 7 bases from J, with 16 bases between. The CDR3 contains 14 residues. Per germline, CDR1 DFQATT and CDR2 SNEGSKA (reference sequence). CDR3 region: CSALGRTDNSPLHF. The DNA for the CDR3 is TGCAGTGCACTAGGAAGGACAGACAATTCACCCCTCCACTTT.

This sequence joins TRBV28 and TRBJ1-2, with 7 bases fitting TRBD1. CDR3 size: 14 residues. The V segment lost 7 bases and the J segment 1 base; nucleotides outside the gene matches: 6. Germline lookup yields CDR1 MDHEN and CDR2 SYDVKM. CDR3 in DNA: TGTGCCAGCATTTCCGGGACAGATAACTATGGCTACACCTTC. Translation gives CASISGTDNYGYTF.

V usage is TRBV20-1 and J usage is TRBJ1-6, with D possibly being TRBD1 (5 bases). Trimming stripped 0 bases from V and 6 bases from J, with 15 bases between. The CDR3 runs to 16 residues. The germline gives CDR1 DFQATT, CDR2 SNEGSKA (reference sequence). The CDR3 here is CSARDWQGGPNSPLHF. CDR3 nucleotides: TGCAGTGCTAGAGATTGGCAGGGCGGCCCTAATTCACCCCTCCACTTT.

The V and J genes are TRBV5-8 and TRBJ2-5; either TRBD1 or TRBD2 may supply D (5 bases each). Per germline, CDR1 SGHTS and CDR2 YDEGEE. The V and J ends lost 5 bases and 5 bases respectively, with 19 bases between them. The CDR3 contains 15 residues. In nucleotides, the CDR3 is TGTGCCAGCAGAGTTGGGACCCGGGTTGTCGAGACCCAGTACTTC. Translated, it gives CASRVGTRVVETQYF.

The gene calls are TRBV20-1 and TRBJ2-2; D is possibly TRBD1 (6 bases). CDR1 is DFQATT and CDR2 is SNEGSKA in the germline V gene (reference sequence). V was clipped by 2 bases and J by 5 bases, with 12 bases between them. This CDR3 region has 14 residues. CDR3 sequence reads: CSARPLQGTGELFF. The CDR3 coding sequence is TGCAGTGCTAGACCACTACAGGGAACCGGGGAGCTGTTTTTT.

The chain links TRBV20-1 to TRBJ2-7; 7 bases line up with TRBD2. With V trimmed by 3 bases and J by 4 bases, 15 bases remained unmatched. Looked up from germline, CDR1 is DFQATT and CDR2 is SNEGSKA (reference sequence). The CDR3 loop spans 16 amino acids. The CDR3 sequence is CSARRLGLPEVYEQYF. The CDR3, as DNA: TGCAGTGCTAGGAGGTTGGGACTACCGGAGGTATACGAGCAGTACTTC.